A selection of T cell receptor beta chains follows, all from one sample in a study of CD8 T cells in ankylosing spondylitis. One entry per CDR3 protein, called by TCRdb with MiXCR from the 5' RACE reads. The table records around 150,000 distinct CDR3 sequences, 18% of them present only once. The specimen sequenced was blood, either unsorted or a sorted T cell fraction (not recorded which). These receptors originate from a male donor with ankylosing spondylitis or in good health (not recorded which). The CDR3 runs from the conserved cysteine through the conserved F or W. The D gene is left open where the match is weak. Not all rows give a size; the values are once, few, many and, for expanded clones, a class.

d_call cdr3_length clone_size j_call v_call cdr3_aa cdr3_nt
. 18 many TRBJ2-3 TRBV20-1 CSATPTEYEDSTTDTQYF TGCAGTGCTACGCCGACGGAATATGAAGACTCCACCACAGATACGCAGTATTTT
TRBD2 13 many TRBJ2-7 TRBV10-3 CAINAGGSYEQYF TGTGCCATCAACGCGGGAGGGTCCTACGAGCAGTACTTC
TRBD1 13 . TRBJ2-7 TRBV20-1 CSVFGDRGYEQYF TGCAGTGTGTTTGGGGACAGGGGTTACGAGCAGTACTTC
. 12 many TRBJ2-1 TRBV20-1 CSARVGDNEQFF TGCAGTGCTAGAGTCGGGGACAATGAGCAGTTCTTC
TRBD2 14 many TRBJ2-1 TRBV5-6 CASSTLAVNNEQFF TGTGCCAGCAGCACCCTAGCGGTAAACAATGAGCAGTTCTTC
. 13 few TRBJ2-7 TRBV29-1 CSVDIGSPDEQYF TGCAGCGTTGACATTGGGTCCCCTGATGAGCAGTACTTC
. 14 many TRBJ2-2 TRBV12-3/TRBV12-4 CASSAIPAPGELFF TGTGCCAGCAGTGCAATCCCTGCCCCCGGGGAGCTGTTTTTT
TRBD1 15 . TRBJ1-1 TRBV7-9 CSSSLGGQGNTEAFF TGTTCCAGCAGCTTAGGCGGACAGGGGAACACTGAAGCTTTCTTT
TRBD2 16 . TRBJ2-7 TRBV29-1 CSVNGLAGGPLSEQYF TGCAGCGTGAACGGACTAGCGGGAGGGCCCCTCTCCGAGCAGTACTTC
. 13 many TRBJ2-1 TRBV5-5 CASSFAPYNEQFF TGTGCCAGCAGCTTCGCCCCCTACAATGAGCAGTTCTTC
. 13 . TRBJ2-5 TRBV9 CASSVKSHGTQYF TGTGCCAGCAGCGTAAAATCCCACGGGACCCAGTACTTC
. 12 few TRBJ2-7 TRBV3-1 CASSQLPYEQYF TGTGCCAGCAGCCAACTCCCCTACGAGCAGTACTTC
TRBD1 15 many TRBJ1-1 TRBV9 CASSPPTGMNTEAFF TGTGCCAGCAGCCCTCCGACAGGGATGAACACTGAAGCTTTCTTT
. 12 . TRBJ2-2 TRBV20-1 CSGTRGSGELFF TGCAGTGGTACAAGGGGGTCCGGGGAGCTGTTTTTT
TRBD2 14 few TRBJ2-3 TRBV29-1 CSVAVSGGTDTQYF TGCAGCGTCGCTGTTAGCGGGGGCACAGATACGCAGTATTTT
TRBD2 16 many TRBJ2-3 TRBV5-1 CASSSTSGRAADTQYF TGCGCCAGCAGCTCGACTAGCGGGAGGGCGGCAGATACGCAGTATTTT
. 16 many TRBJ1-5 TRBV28 CASRMAGADSNQPQHF TGTGCCAGCCGTATGGCCGGAGCCGATAGCAATCAGCCCCAGCATTTT
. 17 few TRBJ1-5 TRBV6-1 CASSELGFAREYQPQHF TGTGCCAGCAGTGAATTGGGGTTCGCTCGCGAGTATCAGCCCCAGCATTTT
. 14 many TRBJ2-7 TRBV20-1 CSAPPVPISYEQYF TGCAGTGCTCCCCCAGTTCCGATATCCTACGAGCAGTACTTC
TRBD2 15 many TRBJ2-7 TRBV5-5 CASSFGLADSREQYF TGTGCCAGCAGCTTCGGACTAGCGGATTCGAGGGAGCAGTACTTC
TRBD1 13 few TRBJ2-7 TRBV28 CASSGDRAHEQYF TGTGCCAGCAGCGGGGACAGGGCCCACGAGCAGTACTTC
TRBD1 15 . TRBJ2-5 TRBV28 CASSTKQGWRETQYF TGTGCCAGCAGTACAAAACAGGGGTGGAGAGAGACCCAGTACTTC
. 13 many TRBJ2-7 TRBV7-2 CASSQPGFKEQYF TGTGCCAGCAGCCAACCCGGGTTCAAGGAGCAGTACTTC
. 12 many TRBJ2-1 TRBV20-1 CSALGFGDEQFF TGCAGTGCCCTGGGATTCGGGGATGAGCAGTTCTTC
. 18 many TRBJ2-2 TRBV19 CASSISARYVTLTGELFF TGTGCCAGTAGTATCAGTGCCCGGTATGTGACCCTGACCGGGGAGCTGTTTTTT
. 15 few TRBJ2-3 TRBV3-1 CASSKNPRTTDTQYF TGTGCCAGCAGCAAGAACCCTAGGACTACAGATACGCAGTATTTT
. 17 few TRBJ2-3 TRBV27 CASSKYLQGPGTDTQYF TGTGCCAGCAGTAAATATTTACAGGGCCCAGGGACAGATACGCAGTATTTT
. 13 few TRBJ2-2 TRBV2 CASSELQTGELFF TGTGCCAGCAGTGAACTGCAGACCGGGGAGCTGTTTTTT
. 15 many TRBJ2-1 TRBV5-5 CASSFEAESYNEQFF TGTGCCAGCAGCTTCGAGGCAGAGTCCTACAATGAGCAGTTCTTC
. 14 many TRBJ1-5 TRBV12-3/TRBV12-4 CASSLRARNQPQHF TGTGCCAGCTCCCTACGGGCCAGAAATCAGCCCCAGCATTTT
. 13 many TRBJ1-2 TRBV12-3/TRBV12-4 CASSLDGNYGYTF TGTGCCAGCAGTTTAGACGGTAACTATGGCTACACCTTC
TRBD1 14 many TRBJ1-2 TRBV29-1 CSVEESGQSYGYTF TGCAGCGTTGAAGAATCGGGACAGAGCTATGGCTACACCTTC
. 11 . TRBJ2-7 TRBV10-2 CASSASHEQYF TGCGCCAGCAGTGCATCCCACGAGCAGTACTTC
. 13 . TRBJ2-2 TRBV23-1 CASSHGFSGELFF TGCGCCAGCAGTCACGGTTTCAGCGGGGAGCTGTTTTTT
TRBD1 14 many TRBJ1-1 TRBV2 CASSEQGRNTEAFF TGTGCCAGCAGCGAACAGGGGCGCAACACTGAAGCTTTCTTT
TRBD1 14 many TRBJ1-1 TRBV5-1 CASRQTGGNTEAFF TGCGCCAGCAGACAGACAGGGGGGAACACTGAAGCTTTCTTT
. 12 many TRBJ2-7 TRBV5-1 CASSSPREEQYF TGCGCCAGCAGCTCCCCACGGGAAGAGCAGTACTTC
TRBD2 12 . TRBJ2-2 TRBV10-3 CAIRGLVGELFF TGTGCCATCAGAGGACTAGTCGGGGAGCTGTTTTTT
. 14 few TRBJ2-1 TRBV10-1 CASSGGSPGNEQFF TGCGCCAGCAGTGGGGGATCTCCTGGCAATGAGCAGTTCTTC
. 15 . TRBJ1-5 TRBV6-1 CASSSLGGGNQPQHF TGTGCCAGCAGCTCCTTGGGCGGTGGCAATCAGCCCCAGCATTTT
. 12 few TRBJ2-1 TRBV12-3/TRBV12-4 CASSLGLMEQFF TGTGCCAGCAGTTTAGGGCTCATGGAGCAGTTCTTC
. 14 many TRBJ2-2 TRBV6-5 CASSYRARAGELFF TGTGCCAGCAGTTATAGGGCTAGGGCTGGGGAGCTGTTTTTT
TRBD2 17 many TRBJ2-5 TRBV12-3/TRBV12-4 CASSLAAASGVQETQYF TGTGCCAGCAGTTTAGCGGCGGCTAGCGGGGTCCAAGAGACCCAGTACTTC
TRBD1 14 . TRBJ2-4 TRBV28 CASSNTGGRNIQYF TGTGCCAGCAGTAACACAGGGGGGAGGAACATTCAGTACTTC
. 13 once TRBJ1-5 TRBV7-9 CASSLGVRQPQHF TGTGCCAGCAGCTTAGGAGTACGGCAGCCCCAGCATTTT
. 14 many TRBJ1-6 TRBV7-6 CASSPDGGGSPLHF TGTGCCAGCAGCCCAGATGGGGGCGGATCACCCCTCCACTTT
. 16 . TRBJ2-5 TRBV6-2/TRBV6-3 CASSRVGVSELETQYF TGTGCCAGCAGTCGAGTGGGCGTGTCGGAGTTGGAGACCCAGTACTTC
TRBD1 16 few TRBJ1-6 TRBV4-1 CASSQAGQGRNSPLHF TGCGCCAGCAGCCAAGCGGGACAGGGTCGGAATTCACCCCTCCACTTT
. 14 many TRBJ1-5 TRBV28 CASSRRQVDQPQHF TGTGCCAGCAGCCGCCGACAGGTCGATCAGCCCCAGCATTTT
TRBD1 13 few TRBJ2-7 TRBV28 CAISRGRTYEQYF TGTGCCATTAGCAGGGGGCGAACATACGAGCAGTACTTC
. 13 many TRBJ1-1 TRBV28 CASSWVGRPEAFF TGTGCCAGCAGTTGGGTAGGTCGCCCAGAAGCTTTCTTT
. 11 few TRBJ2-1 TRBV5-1 CASSLSHEQFF TGCGCCAGCAGCTTGTCCCATGAGCAGTTCTTC